This TCR beta chain was identified during a study of OX40 agonist ivuxolimab in advanced cancers. Study context: One hepatocellular carcinoma and a couple of cutaneous melanoma patients partially responded. Whole-study findings and limits: On average, CD8+ T cells had more expanded clones than CD4+.

The germline V and J ends were trimmed by 5 bases and 5 bases, with 12 bases remaining between them. Germline loops: CDR1 SEHNR, CDR2 FQNEAQ (reference sequence). This CDR3 is 13 amino acids long. Comments on this clone: Its antigen is not known.

Autoimmune disease history or systemic immunosuppression barred patients. The protocol was immunoSEQ multiplex PCR, while the TCRdb copy is restricted to in-frame clones and leaves out a portion. The repertoire holds 35,000 or so clones, with under 85% as singletons. The sample here was CD4+ or CD8+ T cells sorted from blood, taken in a trial of the OX40 agonist ivuxolimab. This receptor was identified in an adult with an advanced solid tumor such as melanoma, head and neck, liver or kidney cancer. This chain uses TRBV7-9 with TRBJ1-2; possibly TRBD1 for D (5 bases). CDR3 residues: CASSDQGRYGYTF. In DNA, the CDR3 is TGTGCCAGCAGCGACCAGGGAAGGTATGGCTACACCTTC. Combining the CDR3 with reference TRBV7-9 and TRBJ1-2 gives the whole variable domain DTGVSQNPRHKITKRGQNVTFRCDPISEHNRLYWYRQTLGQGPEFLTYFQNEAQLEKSRLLSDRFSAERPKGSFSTLEIQRTEQGDSAMYLCASSDQGRYGYTFGSGTRLTVV.